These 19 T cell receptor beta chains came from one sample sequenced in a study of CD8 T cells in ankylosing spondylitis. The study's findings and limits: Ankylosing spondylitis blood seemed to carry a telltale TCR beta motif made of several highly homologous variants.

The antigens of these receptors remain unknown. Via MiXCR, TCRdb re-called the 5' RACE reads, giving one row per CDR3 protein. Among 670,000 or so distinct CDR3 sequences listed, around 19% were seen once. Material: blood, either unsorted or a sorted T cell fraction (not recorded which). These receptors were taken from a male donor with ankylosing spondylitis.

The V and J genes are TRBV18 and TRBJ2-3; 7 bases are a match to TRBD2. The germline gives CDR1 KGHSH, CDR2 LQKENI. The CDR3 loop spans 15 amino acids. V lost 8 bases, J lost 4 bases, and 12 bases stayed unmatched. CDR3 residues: CASTLTSAPADTQYF. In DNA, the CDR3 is TGTGCCAGCACGCTAACTAGCGCCCCCGCAGATACGCAGTATTTT.

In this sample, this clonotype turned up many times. Here the CDR3 reads CASSFLGGETQYF. The CDR3 DNA reads TGTGCCAGCAGTTTCCTAGGGGGAGAGACCCAGTACTTC. The chain couples TRBV7-3 to TRBJ2-5; a weak D match, TRBD1 (6 bases). CDR1 is SGHTA and CDR2 is FQGTGA in the germline V gene. The CDR3 is 13 amino acids. Deletions cut 6 bases from V and 4 bases from J, with 12 bases between.

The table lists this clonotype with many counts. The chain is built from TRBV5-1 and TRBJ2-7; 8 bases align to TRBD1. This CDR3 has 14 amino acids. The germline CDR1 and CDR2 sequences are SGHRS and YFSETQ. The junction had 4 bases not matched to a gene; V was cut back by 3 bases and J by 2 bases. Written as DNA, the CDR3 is TGCGCCAGCAGCTATACGACAGGGGCCTACGAGCAGTACTTC. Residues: CASSYTTGAYEQYF.

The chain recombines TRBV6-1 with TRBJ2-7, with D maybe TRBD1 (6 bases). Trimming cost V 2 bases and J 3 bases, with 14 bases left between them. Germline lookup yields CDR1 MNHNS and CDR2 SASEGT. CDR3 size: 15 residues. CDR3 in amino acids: CASSEWTDAFYEQYF. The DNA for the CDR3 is TGTGCCAGCAGTGAATGGACAGATGCCTTCTACGAGCAGTACTTC.

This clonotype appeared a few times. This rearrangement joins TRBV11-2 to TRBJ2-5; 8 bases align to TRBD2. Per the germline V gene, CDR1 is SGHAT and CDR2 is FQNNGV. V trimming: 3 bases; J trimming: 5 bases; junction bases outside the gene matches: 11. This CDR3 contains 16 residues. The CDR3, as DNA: TGTGCCAGCAGCTTGGGCAACGGGGGGGCCGGGGAGACCCAGTACTTC. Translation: CASSLGNGGAGETQYF.

CDR3 sequence: CASSPGRTNTGELFF. The CDR3 bases are TGTGCCAGCAGCCCGGGACGGACGAACACCGGGGAGCTGTTTTTT. The V call is TRBV5-5, the J call TRBJ2-2, with D possibly being TRBD1 or TRBD2 (5 bases each). In germline, CDR1 is SGHKS, CDR2 YYEKEE (reference sequence). The CDR3 totals 15 residues. V lost 4 bases and J lost 0, with 10 bases in between.

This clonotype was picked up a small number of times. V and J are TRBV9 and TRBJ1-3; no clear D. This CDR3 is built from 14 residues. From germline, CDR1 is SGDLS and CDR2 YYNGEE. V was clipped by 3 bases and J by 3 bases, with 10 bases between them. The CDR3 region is CASSERALGNTIYF. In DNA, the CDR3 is TGTGCCAGCAGCGAACGGGCCCTTGGAAACACCATATATTTT.

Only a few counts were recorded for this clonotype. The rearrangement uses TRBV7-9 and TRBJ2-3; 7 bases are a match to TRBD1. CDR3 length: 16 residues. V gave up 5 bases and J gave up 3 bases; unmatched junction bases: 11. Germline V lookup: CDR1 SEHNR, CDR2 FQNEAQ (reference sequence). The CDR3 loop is CASSRRQGDVTDTQYF. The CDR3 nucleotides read TGTGCCAGCAGCCGGAGACAGGGAGACGTGACAGATACGCAGTATTTT. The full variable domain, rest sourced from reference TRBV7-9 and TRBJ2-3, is DTGVSQNPRHKITKRGQNVTFRCDPISEHNRLYWYRQTLGQGPEFLTYFQNEAQLEKSRLLSDRFSAERPKGSFSTLEIQRTEQGDSAMYLCASSRRQGDVTDTQYFGPGTRLTVL.

CDR3 residues: CATSDTVGELFF. The CDR3 DNA follows: TGTGCCACCAGTGATACGGTCGGGGAGCTGTTTTTT. This sequence joins TRBV24-1 and TRBJ2-2; D not resolved. Trimming pared 3 bases from V and 7 bases from J, leaving 5 bases between. This CDR3 spans 12 amino acids. Germline values: CDR1 KGHDR, CDR2 SFDVKD.

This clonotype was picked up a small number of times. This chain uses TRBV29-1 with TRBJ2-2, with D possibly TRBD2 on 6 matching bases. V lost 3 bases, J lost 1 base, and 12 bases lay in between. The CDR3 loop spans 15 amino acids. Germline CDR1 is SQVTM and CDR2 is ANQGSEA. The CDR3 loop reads CSVDGRGKNTGELFF. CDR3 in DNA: TGCAGCGTTGATGGCCGCGGGAAGAACACCGGGGAGCTGTTTTTT.

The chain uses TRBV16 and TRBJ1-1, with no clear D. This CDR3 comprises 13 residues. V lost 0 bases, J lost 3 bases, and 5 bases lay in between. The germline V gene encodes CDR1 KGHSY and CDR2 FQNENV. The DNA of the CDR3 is TGTGCCAGCAGCCAATCGGGCTACACTGAAGCTTTCTTT. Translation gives CASSQSGYTEAFF.

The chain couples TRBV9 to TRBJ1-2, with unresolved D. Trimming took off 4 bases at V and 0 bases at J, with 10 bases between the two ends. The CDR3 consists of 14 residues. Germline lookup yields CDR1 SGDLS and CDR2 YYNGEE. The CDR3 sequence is CASSSRRANYGYTF. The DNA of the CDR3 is TGTGCCAGCAGCTCCCGTCGGGCTAACTATGGCTACACCTTC.

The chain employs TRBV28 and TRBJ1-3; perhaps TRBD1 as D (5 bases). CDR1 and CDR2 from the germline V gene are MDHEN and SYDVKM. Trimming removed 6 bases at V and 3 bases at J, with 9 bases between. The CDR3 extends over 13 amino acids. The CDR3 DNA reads TGTGCCAGCAGAGGGGTTTTTGGAAACACCATATATTTT. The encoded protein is CASRGVFGNTIYF.

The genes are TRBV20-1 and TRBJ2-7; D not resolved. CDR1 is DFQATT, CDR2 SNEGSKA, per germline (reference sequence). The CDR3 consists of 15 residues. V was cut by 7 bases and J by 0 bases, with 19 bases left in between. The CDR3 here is CSVLNPGRSSYEQYF. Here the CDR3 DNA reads TGCAGTGTCCTTAATCCGGGCCGGAGCTCCTACGAGCAGTACTTC.

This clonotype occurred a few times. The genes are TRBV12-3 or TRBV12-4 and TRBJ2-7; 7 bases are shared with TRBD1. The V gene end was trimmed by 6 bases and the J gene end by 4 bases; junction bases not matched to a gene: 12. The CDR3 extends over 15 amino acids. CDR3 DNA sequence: TGTGCCAGCAGCCCTAGGGCAGGGGGATCGTACGAGCAGTACTTC. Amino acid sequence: CASSPRAGGSYEQYF.

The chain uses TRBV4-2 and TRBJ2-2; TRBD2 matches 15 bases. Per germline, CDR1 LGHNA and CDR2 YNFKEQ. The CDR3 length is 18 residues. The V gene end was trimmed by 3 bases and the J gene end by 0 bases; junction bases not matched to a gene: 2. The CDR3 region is CASSQGTSGGSNTGELFF. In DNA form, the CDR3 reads TGTGCCAGCAGCCAGGGGACTAGCGGGGGGTCGAACACCGGGGAGCTGTTTTTT.

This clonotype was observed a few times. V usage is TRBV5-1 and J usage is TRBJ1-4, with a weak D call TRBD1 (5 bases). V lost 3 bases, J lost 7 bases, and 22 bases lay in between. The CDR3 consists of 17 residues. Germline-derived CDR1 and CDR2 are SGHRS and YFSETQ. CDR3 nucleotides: TGCGCCAGCAGCTCTTCAGGGCGGGGCGATCGGGGTGAAAAACTGTTTTTT. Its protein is CASSSSGRGDRGEKLFF.

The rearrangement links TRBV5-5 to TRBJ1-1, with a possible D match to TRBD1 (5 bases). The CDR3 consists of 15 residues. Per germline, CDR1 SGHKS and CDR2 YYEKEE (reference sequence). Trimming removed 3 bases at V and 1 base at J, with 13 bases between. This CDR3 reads CASSSPGGQNTEAFF. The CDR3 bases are TGTGCCAGCAGCTCCCCCGGAGGACAGAACACTGAAGCTTTCTTT.

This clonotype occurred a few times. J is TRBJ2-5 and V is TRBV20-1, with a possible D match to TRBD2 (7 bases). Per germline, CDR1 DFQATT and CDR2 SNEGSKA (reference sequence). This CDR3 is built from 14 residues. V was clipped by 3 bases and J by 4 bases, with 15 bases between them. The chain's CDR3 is CSASLAGASETQYF. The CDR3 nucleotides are TGCAGTGCTAGTTTGGCGGGGGCGTCAGAGACCCAGTACTTC.